Listed here are 2 T cell receptor beta chains from one sample, sequenced in a study of blood T cell repertoires in COVID-19. The table came from immunoSEQ multiplex PCR; TCRdb's copy has only in-frame clones and leaves some out. The sample shows about 300,000 clones, around 90% of them seen only once. The material sequenced was peripheral blood. The receptors originated from a woman aged 45-65 years with COVID-19, enrolled during active disease.

This clone came up once. V gene TRBV25-1 combines with J gene TRBJ1-3; D unclear. The germline gives CDR1 MGHDK, CDR2 SYGVNS. V gave up 5 bases and J gave up 0 bases, with 14 bases separating them. There are 16 residues in the CDR3. The CDR3 DNA sequence: TGTGCCAGCAGTAGTCTTTCCAGTATCTCTGGAAACACCATATATTTT. Translated, it gives CASSSLSSISGNTIYF.

Notes on this clone: Its ends do not fully match the called genes, so a read error is possible. The chain uses TRBV10-3 and TRBJ1-3; TRBD1 matches 7 bases. This CDR3 comprises 14 residues. The germline V gene encodes CDR1 ENHRY and CDR2 SYGVKD. This chain's CDR3 is CAIRREGAGHTIYF. The DNA for the CDR3 is TGTGCCATCAGGCGAGAGGGGGCTGGACACACCATATATTTT.